A single sample gave rise to the 23 T cell receptor beta chains below, sequenced in a study of blood T cells in healthy people across ages. Then a second PCR, running roughly 7 to 12 cycles, was carried out with a sample-barcoded 5' primer and a J-beta primer mix. Each CDR3 protein gets one entry after TCRdb re-called the 5' RACE reads with MiXCR. This sample has some 790,000 distinct CDR3 sequences; about 28% occur once, and the top ten carry 17%. Specimen: blood. These receptors were obtained from a woman of 80 years or more in good health.

The sample holds many counts of this clonotype. The chain is built from TRBV29-1 and TRBJ2-1, with a tentative D call TRBD1 (6 bases). CDR3 length: 11 amino acids. Trimming took off 7 bases at V and 2 bases at J, with 6 bases between the two ends. Germline V gene lookup returns CDR1 SQVTM and CDR2 ANQGSEA. This CDR3 is CSGQAYNEQFF. The CDR3 DNA follows: TGCAGCGGACAGGCCTACAATGAGCAGTTCTTC.

The chain has TRBV7-9 and TRBJ1-2; 9 positions agree with TRBD1. The CDR3 loop spans 14 amino acids. Germline trimming cut 4 bases from V and 6 bases from J; bases unmatched to any gene: 6. The germline V gene encodes CDR1 SEHNR and CDR2 FQNEAQ (reference sequence). The chain's CDR3 is CASSSSTGGHGYTF. Written as DNA, the CDR3 is TGTGCCAGCAGCTCCTCGACAGGGGGTCATGGCTACACCTTC.

This clonotype was seen a handful of times. V and J are TRBV6-5 and TRBJ1-6; unclear D gene. Trimming took off 4 bases at V and 8 bases at J, with 15 bases between the two ends. The germline CDR1 and CDR2 sequences are MNHEY and SVGAGI. CDR3 length: 15 amino acids. For the CDR3, the DNA is TGTGCCAGCAGTTCCTTTTGGGGTCGGGATTCACCCCTCCACTTT. This codes for CASSSFWGRDSPLHF.

The V and J genes are TRBV5-1 and TRBJ2-3; 8 bases match TRBD2. The CDR3 is 19 residues long. V shed 1 base, J shed 1 base, and the junction held 14 bases outside the gene matches. From germline, CDR1 is SGHRS and CDR2 YFSETQ. For the CDR3, the DNA is TGCGCCAGCAGCTTGTTGCCGGGAGGGCCACTTGGTGGCACAGATACGCAGTATTTT. As protein: CASSLLPGGPLGGTDTQYF.

This clonotype was picked up many times. The rearrangement links TRBV5-1 to TRBJ2-1, with TRBD2 matching over 7 bases. CDR1 SGHRS and CDR2 YFSETQ come from the germline V gene. The CDR3 covers 13 residues. Trimming took 4 bases from V and 6 from J; bases not matched to a gene: 4. Written as DNA, the CDR3 is TGCGCCAGCAGCCCGGGACTAACCAATGAGCAGTTCTTC. Protein sequence: CASSPGLTNEQFF. Full variable domain (remainder filled in from reference TRBV5-1 and TRBJ2-1): KAGVTQTPRYLIKTRGQQVTLSCSPISGHRSVSWYQQTPGQGLQFLFEYFSETQRNKGNFPGRFSGRQFSNSRSEMNVSTLELGDSALYLCASSPGLTNEQFFGPGTRLTVL.

This clonotype was detected a few times. CDR3 residues: CASSRFPSYNSPLHF. The CDR3 DNA sequence: TGTGCCAGCAGTCGATTCCCGTCATATAATTCACCCCTCCACTTT. The chain recombines TRBV12-3 or TRBV12-4 with TRBJ1-6; the D is unclear. Trimming shortened V by 5 bases and J by 4 bases, and 12 bases separated the two germline ends. The CDR3 totals 15 residues.

Worth noting for this clonotype: A much larger clone lies a single base off, so this may be a read error. This sequence joins TRBV29-1 and TRBJ1-5; 8 nucleotides agree with TRBD1. CDR3 length: 15 amino acids. The trim removed 4 bases at V and 6 bases at J, leaving 11 bases unmatched. Germline V CDR1 and CDR2: SQVTM, ANQGSEA. The CDR3 DNA reads as TGCAGCGTTGCGACAGGGACAGGCGTGGGTCAGCCCCAGCATTTT. This gives the protein CSVATGTGVGQPQHF.

This clonotype was seen repeatedly, ten times or more. V is TRBV6-1 and J is TRBJ2-1; the match to TRBD2 covers 10 bases. Trimming at V came to 3 bases and at J to 2 bases, leaving 1 base not matched to a gene. This CDR3 is built from 15 residues. Germline-derived CDR1 and CDR2 are MNHNS and SASEGT. CDR3: CASSDGLAAYNEQFF. The DNA for the CDR3 is TGTGCCAGCAGTGACGGACTAGCGGCCTACAATGAGCAGTTCTTC.

Note on this clonotype: A much bigger clone sits one base away, suggesting this may be a read error. The V gene is TRBV25-1, the J gene TRBJ2-6, with D possibly matching TRBD1 (5 bases). Germline assignment: CDR1 MGHDK and CDR2 SYGVNS. This CDR3 is 17 amino acids long. The CDR3 here is CASSEWGLYSGANVPTF. CDR3 nucleotide sequence: TGTGCCAGCAGTGAATGGGGCCTTTACTCTGGGGCCAACGTCCCGACTTTC. Full variable domain (rest looked up from reference TRBV25-1 and TRBJ2-6): EADIYQTPRYLVIGTGKKITLECSQTMGHDKMYWYQQDPGMELHLIHYSYGVNSTEKGDLSSESTVSRIRTEHFPLTLESARPSHTSQYLCASSEWGLYSGANVPTFGAGSRLTVL.

A remark on this clonotype: A much larger clone lies one base from this, so it may be a read error. This chain links TRBV20-1 with TRBJ2-1; 10 positions agree with TRBD1. The J call may be wrong; the DNA end is better matched by TRBJ2-7. The CDR3 contains 15 residues. Per the germline V gene, CDR1 is DFQATT and CDR2 is SNEGSKA (reference sequence). The CDR3 reads CSATVGQGSYNEQYF. For the CDR3, the DNA is TGCAGTGCTACTGTGGGACAGGGGTCCTACAATGAGCAGTACTTC.

The chain has TRBV20-1 and TRBJ1-6, with D hard to call. Germline values: CDR1 DFQATT, CDR2 SNEGSKA (reference sequence). There are 15 residues in the CDR3. V was clipped by 3 bases and J by 7 bases, with 16 bases between them. CDR3 DNA sequence: TGCAGTGCTAGCCCTAAGATATATCCAAATTCACCCCTCCACTTT. It specifies CSASPKIYPNSPLHF.

The chain carries TRBV6-1 and TRBJ2-5; TRBD2 matches at 12 bases. The J call is uncertain, as TRBJ2-7 better fits the DNA end. CDR1 is MNHNS, CDR2 SASEGT, per germline. This CDR3 is 14 amino acids long. CDR3 sequence: CASSGTSGIYEQYF. DNA for the CDR3: TGTGCCAGCAGTGGGACTAGCGGGATCTACGAGCAGTACTTC.

This clonotype was seen a few times. A much larger clone lies a single base off, so this may be a read error. V usage is TRBV7-2 and J usage is TRBJ2-7; 10 nucleotides line up with TRBD2. Germline CDR1 is SGHTA and CDR2 is FQGNSA. V lost 5 bases, J lost 7 bases, and 8 bases stayed unmatched. The CDR3 has 14 residues. This chain's CDR3 is CASSQAGGPDEQYF. CDR3 DNA sequence: TGTGCCAGCAGCCAAGCGGGGGGGCCTGATGAGCAGTACTTC. The entire variable domain, with the rest obtained from reference TRBV7-2 and TRBJ2-7, is as follows: GAGVSQSPSNKVTEKGKDVELRCDPISGHTALYWYRQSLGQGLEFLIYFQGNSAPDKSGLPSDRFSAERTGGSVSTLTIQRTQQEDSAVYLCASSQAGGPDEQYFGPGTRLTVT.

CDR3 loop: CSARDLQREGHKTQYF. DNA for the CDR3: TGCAGTGCTAGAGATCTCCAGCGGGAGGGACATAAGACCCAGTACTTC. The V call is TRBV20-1, the J call TRBJ2-7, with 10 bases fitting TRBD2. The J call may be in error: the DNA end matches TRBJ2-5 better. Germline values: CDR1 DFQATT, CDR2 SNEGSKA (reference sequence). The CDR3 length is 16 residues.

The chain links TRBV5-1 to TRBJ1-4, with 10 bases identical to TRBD1. J lost 3 bases, V lost 4 bases, and 9 bases had no gene match. The germline V gene encodes CDR1 SGHRS and CDR2 YFSETQ. The CDR3 length is 17 residues. Here the CDR3 DNA reads TGCGCCAGCAGCCCGCACGACAGGGGGCTGGCTAATGAAAAACTGTTTTTT. This encodes CASSPHDRGLANEKLFF.

CDR3 in amino acids: CASSYSMYMQGNYGYTF. The CDR3 nucleotides are TGTGCCAGCAGTTACTCGATGTATATGCAGGGCAACTATGGCTACACCTTC. The chain has TRBV6-5 and TRBJ1-2; a possible D gene is TRBD1 (5 bases). The CDR3 spans 17 residues. Trimming pared 0 bases from V and 2 bases from J, leaving 16 bases between. Germline loops: CDR1 MNHEY, CDR2 SVGAGI.

The gene calls are TRBV5-1 and TRBJ2-5; 7 bases are shared with TRBD1. V trimming: 4 bases; J trimming: 13 bases; junction bases outside the gene matches: 13. The V gene's germline CDR1 is SGHRS and CDR2 YFSETQ. This CDR3 is 13 amino acids long. The CDR3 protein is CASSMGQKEVRYF. CDR3 nucleotide sequence: TGCGCCAGCAGCATGGGACAGAAGGAAGTGCGGTACTTC. The full variable domain, its missing parts supplied by reference TRBV5-1 and TRBJ2-5, is KAGVTQTPRYLIKTRGQQVTLSCSPISGHRSVSWYQQTPGQGLQFLFEYFSETQRNKGNFPGRFSGRQFSNSRSEMNVSTLELGDSALYLCASSMGQKEVRYFGPGTRLLVL.

This clonotype was observed many times. One end of the junction fails to match germline, which may point to a read error. The chain links TRBV11-2 to TRBJ2-1; D unresolved. The CDR3 has 14 residues. Germline V CDR1 and CDR2: SGHAT, FQNNGV. The CDR3 region has the DNA TGTGCCAGCAGCTCTCGGGCCTCCCACAATGAGCAGTTCTTC. This codes for CASSSRASHNEQFF.

This clonotype was counted many times. The chain joins TRBV7-2 to TRBJ1-2; 8 bases map to TRBD1. The germline V gene encodes CDR1 SGHTA and CDR2 FQGNSA. The length of the CDR3 is 14 residues. V lost 3 bases and J lost 7; bases outside the gene matches: 7. CDR3 sequence (DNA): TGTGCCAGCAGCTTTACGAGGACAGGGTTTGGCTACACCTTC. Its protein product is CASSFTRTGFGYTF.

Concerning this clonotype itself: Since a much larger clone is just one base distant, this may be a read error. The chain uses TRBV20-1 and TRBJ1-6; TRBD1 aligns across 11 bases. The germline V gene encodes CDR1 DFQATT and CDR2 SNEGSKA (reference sequence). This CDR3 has 14 amino acids. The CDR3 coding sequence is TGCAGTGCTAGAGAGGGACAGGGGGTCAGACCCCCCCACTTT. Protein product: CSAREGQGVRPPHF.

The table lists this clonotype with many counts. V usage is TRBV4-3 and J usage is TRBJ2-1, with TRBD1 identical over 7 bases. Germline CDR1 is LGHNA and CDR2 is YSLEER. V trimming: 0 bases; J trimming: 1 base; junction bases outside the gene matches: 9. CDR3 length equals 18 residues. The chain's CDR3 is CASSQESPTGNSYNEQFF. In DNA form, the CDR3 reads TGCGCCAGCAGCCAAGAAAGCCCGACAGGGAATTCCTACAATGAGCAGTTCTTC.

V usage is TRBV13 and J usage is TRBJ1-6; weak D call: TRBD1 (5 bases). The CDR3 runs to 17 residues. Trimming left V 5 bases short and J 2 bases short, with 16 bases between. Looked up from germline, CDR1 is PRHDT and CDR2 is FYEKMQ (reference sequence). The CDR3 protein is CASSALATGAYNSPLHF. The CDR3 DNA reads as TGTGCCAGCAGCGCGCTGGCCACGGGGGCCTATAATTCACCCCTCCACTTT.

The chain recombines TRBV7-9 with TRBJ2-1; 10 bases map to TRBD2. The CDR3 is made up of 16 amino acids. Per the germline V gene, CDR1 is SEHNR and CDR2 is FQNEAQ (reference sequence). Trimming took 0 bases from V and 7 from J; bases not matched to a gene: 6. The CDR3 DNA reads as TGTGCCAGCAGCTTAGCGGTCAGCGGGAGGGATAATGAGCAGTTCTTC. Translation gives CASSLAVSGRDNEQFF.